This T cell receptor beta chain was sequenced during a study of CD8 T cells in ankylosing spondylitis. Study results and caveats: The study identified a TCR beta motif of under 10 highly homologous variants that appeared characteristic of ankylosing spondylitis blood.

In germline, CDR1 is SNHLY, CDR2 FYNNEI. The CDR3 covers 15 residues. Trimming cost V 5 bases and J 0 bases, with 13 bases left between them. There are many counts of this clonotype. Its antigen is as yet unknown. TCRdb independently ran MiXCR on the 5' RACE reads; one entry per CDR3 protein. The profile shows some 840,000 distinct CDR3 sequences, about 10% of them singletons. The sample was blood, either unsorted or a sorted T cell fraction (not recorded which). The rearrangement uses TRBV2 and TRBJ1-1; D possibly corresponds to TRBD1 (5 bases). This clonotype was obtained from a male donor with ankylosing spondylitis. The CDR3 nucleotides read TGTGCCAGCAGTTATCCGGGACTAATGAACACTGAAGCTTTCTTT. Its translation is CASSYPGLMNTEAFF.